The entry below gives a single T cell receptor beta chain sequence along with its context. Its target is unknown. At one of its ends the junction is not consistent with the germline gene, which may arise from a read error. Amplification of TCR beta CDR3 regions was performed using RNA transcripts as template. Carried out on the TCR CDR3, a first-round RT-PCR used the HTBI primer set. From the multiplex PCR reads, TCRdb called clonotypes with MiXCR, one entry per CDR3 protein. The sample has about 410,000 distinct CDR3 sequences, roughly 14% seen once. At least 3 on the Clinical Activity Score was recorded for ophthalmopathy patients, who also had NOSPECS grade at least 4 and duration under 3 months. The CDR3 totals 16 residues. Per the germline V gene, CDR1 is SGHRS and CDR2 is YFSETQ. The entry originates in a study of T cells in Graves' hyperthyroidism and ophthalmopathy. The study's findings and limits: Patients with ophthalmopathy were separated from those with stable hyperthyroidism by a 13 V-J model.

The sample taken for sequencing was blood. This TCR came from a man between 18 and 29 years old with Graves' ophthalmopathy. The chain recombines TRBV5-1 with TRBJ1-5; 8 bases fit TRBD1. CDR3 sequence (DNA): TGCGCCAGCAGCTTGGGAGGGACAGGCAGCAATCAGCCCCCGCATTTT. It specifies CASSLGGTGSNQPPHF. The variable domain in full, completed from reference TRBV5-1 and TRBJ1-5, reads KAGVTQTPRYLIKTRGQQVTLSCSPISGHRSVSWYQQTPGQGLQFLFEYFSETQRNKGNFPGRFSGRQFSNSRSEMNVSTLELGDSALYLCASSLGGTGSNQPPHFGDGTRLSIL.